This T cell receptor (beta chain) was obtained from a study of neurological immune-mediated disorders. General study points: Expanded clones shared no CDR3 amino acid sequences across subjects, suggesting private repertoires in all groups.

cDNA was made by 5'RACE with 10-nucleotide random UMIs. TCRdb fed the 5' RACE reads into MiXCR, producing one record per CDR3 protein. This sample yields about 37,000 distinct CDR3 sequences, of which 11% are seen a single time; 3% to 4.5% belongs to the top ten. The CDR3 loop spans 13 amino acids. Germline V lookup: CDR1 SNHLY, CDR2 FYNNEI. A note on this clonotype: The antigen remains unidentified. A much larger clone is a single base away; this may be a read error.

The source of this sequence is a woman aged 25 to 39 with HTLV-1-associated myelopathy (HAM/TSP). V usage is TRBV2 and J usage is TRBJ1-5; no reliable D call. The sequenced sample consisted of CD4+ T cells from blood. This CDR3 reads CVSNPTWNQPQHF. In DNA form, the CDR3 reads TGTGTCAGCAACCCGACGTGGAATCAGCCCCAGCATTTT.